The count of the clone carrying this T cell receptor (beta chain) is one. Its antigen is unidentified. The data were taken from a study of shared clonotypes between healthy human individuals. The study, taken as a whole, reports: How much donors shared clonotypes was expected to be affected by sequencing depth.

Caucasian adults residing in Nashville, Tennessee made up all the donors. Sequencing was performed with immunoSEQ multiplex PCR; in TCRdb, only in-frame clones are kept and a portion is missing. Altogether a few million clones are present, 90% to 95% being singletons, with the ten largest covering more than 0.12%. This CDR3 has 15 amino acids. CDR1 and CDR2 (germline): WSHSY, SAAADI. V was pared by 0 bases and J by 2 bases, with 10 bases between. Sequences were obtained from naive CD4+ T cells sorted from blood. The subset: CD45RA+ positively selected. The sequence derives from a young man in good health. This sequence joins TRBV10-2 and TRBJ2-5, with D hard to call. The CDR3: CASSESLASQETQYF. In DNA, the CDR3 is TGCGCCAGCAGTGAGTCTCTGGCATCTCAAGAGACCCAGTACTTC.